These 8 T cell receptor beta chains came from one sample sequenced in a study of cytomegalovirus exposure and HLA in healthy donors. The study ran its PCR with 60 Vbeta and 13 Jbeta primers. Assay used: immunoSEQ multiplex PCR; TCRdb lists only in-frame clones, some missing. In the table there are 100,000 to 120,000 clones, less than 80% of which are singletons. The source material was PBMCs. The source is a middle-aged woman in good health and CMV-seropositive.

The chain links TRBV5-6 to TRBJ1-5, with 9 bases that match TRBD1. Germline CDR1 and CDR2: SGHDT and YYEEEE. The CDR3 extends over 14 amino acids. Unmatched junction bases numbered 3, after V lost 3 bases and J lost 5 bases. This CDR3 is CASSYRTGDQPQHF. In nucleotides, the CDR3 is TGTGCCAGCAGCTACAGGACAGGGGATCAGCCCCAGCATTTT.

The chain links TRBV12-5 to TRBJ2-5; unclear D gene. From germline, CDR1 is LGHNT and CDR2 FRNRAP. Trimming cost V 2 bases and J 4 bases, with 14 bases left between them. The length of the CDR3 is 15 residues. The CDR3 here is CASGLFRVSLETQYF. The CDR3, as DNA: TGTGCTAGTGGTTTGTTTCGGGTTAGCCTAGAGACCCAGTACTTC.

The chain is built from TRBV4-3 and TRBJ1-5; 8 bases are a match to TRBD1. Trimming at V came to 4 bases and at J to 4 bases, leaving 3 bases not matched to a gene. Germline V gene data show CDR1 as LGHNA and CDR2 as YSLEER. The CDR3 covers 14 residues. The CDR3 region is CASSLGQENQPQHF. Written as DNA, the CDR3 is TGCGCCAGCAGCCTGGGACAGGAAAATCAGCCCCAGCATTTT.

J is TRBJ1-6 and V is TRBV27; D might be TRBD1 (6 bases). From germline, CDR1 is MNHEY and CDR2 SMNVEV (reference sequence). CDR3 length: 16 residues. V lost 4 bases, J lost 6 bases, and 16 bases lay in between. In nucleotides, the CDR3 is TGTGCCAGCAGTTCACCTTGGGGGGGCTTTAATTCACCCCTCCACTTT. Translation gives CASSSPWGGFNSPLHF.

The chain carries TRBV30 and TRBJ2-5, with TRBD2 as a possible D gene (7 bases). Trimming pared 5 bases from V and 9 bases from J, leaving 16 bases between. Germline loops: CDR1 GTSNPN, CDR2 SVGIG (reference sequence). The CDR3 sequence is 12 residues long. Here the CDR3 DNA reads TGTGCCTGGGGGGGGGCTAGCGGCCCCCAGTACTTC. It yields the protein CAWGGASGPQYF.

The genes are TRBV14 and TRBJ2-5; TRBD1 aligns across 8 bases. Losses at the gene ends were 4 bases for V and 3 bases for J; bases not matched to a gene: 1. Germline-derived CDR1 and CDR2 are SGHDN and FVKESK. CDR3 length: 13 amino acids. CDR3 amino acids: CASSRGQEETQYF. The CDR3 DNA reads as TGTGCCAGCAGCCGGGGACAGGAAGAGACCCAGTACTTC.

This clone was seen a single time. The CDR3 region has the DNA TGTGCCATTACGACAGGCGGCACCGGGGAGCTGTTTTTT. Translation: CAITTGGTGELFF. The chain couples TRBV6-9 to TRBJ2-2, with D tentatively TRBD1 (6 bases). Looked up from germline, CDR1 is MNHGY and CDR2 is SVAAGI. V lost 10 bases and J 4 bases, leaving 13 bases between the germline ends. This CDR3 has 13 residues.

Comments on this clone: The germline gene is not matched at one end of the junction; a read error may be the cause. CDR3 amino acids: CASSPERQGKQPQHF. The CDR3 DNA sequence: TGTGCCAGCTCACCAGAGAGGCAGGGCAAACAGCCCCAGCATTTT. The V call is TRBV18, the J call TRBJ1-5; a weak D match, TRBD1 (5 bases). The CDR3 has 15 amino acids. From germline, CDR1 is KGHSH and CDR2 LQKENI.